This TCR beta chain was retrieved from a study of T-cell reconstitution after alpha-beta-depleted transplantation in children. The germline V gene has CDR1 ENHRY and CDR2 SYGVKD. Losses at the gene ends were 5 bases for V and 2 bases for J; bases not matched to a gene: 8. The CDR3 runs 17 residues. The authors prepared the TCRbeta library with unique molecular identifiers. TCRdb used MiXCR to reprocess the PCR reads, holding one entry per CDR3 protein. Altogether a few hundred thousand distinct CDR3 sequences are present, around an eighth being singletons, with the ten largest covering less than 6.5%. This clonotype was counted at least ten times.

V usage is TRBV10-3 and J usage is TRBJ2-3; 12 positions match TRBD2. The receptor comes from a human donor who donated a stem cell graft to a child with combined immunodeficiency. This specimen consisted of PBMCs from the stem cell graft donor, obtained from the stem cell graft. The CDR3 sequence: CAISTPTSGGPTDTQYF. The CDR3, as DNA: TGTGCCATCAGTACTCCGACTAGCGGGGGACCCACAGATACGCAGTATTTT.